The clone carrying this T cell receptor (beta chain) was recorded many times. Its antigen remains unknown. This entry comes from a study of T-cell reconstitution after alpha-beta-depleted transplantation in children. Study-level points and caveats: Fresh T-cell production supplied most of the T-cell counts and diversity seen one year after transplant. About two months after transplant, alpha-beta T cells reportedly came from several hundred expanded graft clones. Some patients' high day-60 TCRbeta diversity was attributed to recipient cells surviving conditioning.

Library preparation (for TCRbeta) was performed with unique molecular identifiers. TCRdb called the PCR reads again in MiXCR, with one record for every CDR3 protein. The repertoire holds more than 120,000 distinct CDR3 sequences, with 8.8% as singletons. This sample comprised PBMCs, mostly from graft donor cells, obtained 180 days after TCRalphabeta/CD19-depleted stem cell transplant. The TCR was taken from a female patient between 2 and 10 years old who had a stem cell transplant for congenital amegakaryocytic thrombocytopenia, so the T cells may come from the graft donor.

In nucleotides, the CDR3 is TGTGCCAGCAGCTCCTTTGTCGGAGGTGAGCAGTTCTTC. This codes for CASSSFVGGEQFF. V and J are TRBV7-2 and TRBJ2-1; possibly TRBD2 for D (5 bases). Germline lookup yields CDR1 SGHTA and CDR2 FQGNSA. Trimming removed 4 bases at V and 9 bases at J, with 13 bases between. This CDR3 is 13 amino acids long.